This TCR beta chain was identified in a study of T cells in localized non-small cell lung cancer. This CDR3 has 13 residues. CDR1 is SEHNR and CDR2 is FQNEAQ in the germline V gene (reference sequence). The V gene lost 5 bases and the J gene lost 7 bases, with 11 bases spanning the gap. Assay: immunoSEQ multiplex PCR; the TCRdb copy retains only in-frame clones and omits some. The sample has approximately 83,000 clones; 88% are singletons. Notes on this clone: Its antigen is unknown.

Study findings and constraints: Clonality peaked in uninvolved adjacent lung rather than tumor.

The gene calls are TRBV7-9 and TRBJ1-4, with D tentatively TRBD1 (5 bases). The material sequenced was peripheral blood, taken before any cancer treatment. The origin of this receptor is a woman aged 40-75 years with stage I squamous cell lung carcinoma. The CDR3 here is CASSGGAGEKLFF. The CDR3 DNA follows: TGTGCCAGCAGCGGAGGGGCCGGTGAAAAACTGTTTTTT.